One sample yielded the 3 T cell receptor beta chains listed below, sequenced in a study of T-cell memory formation after mild COVID-19. TCRdb ran MiXCR on the 5' RACE reads and lists one entry per CDR3 protein. The repertoire holds more than 350,000 distinct CDR3 sequences, 21% seen once, with approximately 12% in the top ten. Sample: PBMCs or a T cell subset sorted from them (not recorded which). All receptors come from an adult woman who had mild COVID-19 (a few samples of this study predate the infection). Cell type and time point are not known.

This clonotype has only a few counts. J is TRBJ2-7 and V is TRBV5-1; D is unresolved. The CDR3 runs to 14 residues. Germline V CDR1 and CDR2: SGHRS, YFSETQ. The V gene lost 1 base and the J gene lost 4 bases, with 12 bases spanning the gap. The DNA for the CDR3 is TGCGCCAGCAGCTTGCTCCCGGACCTTTACGAGCAGTACTTC. Amino acid sequence: CASSLLPDLYEQYF.

The rearrangement links TRBV7-2 to TRBJ2-7; D remains ambiguous. CDR1 SGHTA and CDR2 FQGNSA come from the germline V gene. The CDR3 sequence is 13 residues long. V lost 4 bases to trimming and J lost 2 bases, with 9 bases between them. The CDR3 here is CASSSYFAYEQYF. The CDR3 bases are TGTGCCAGCAGCTCCTACTTCGCCTACGAGCAGTACTTC.

This clonotype was counted between two and nine times. This chain links TRBV20-1 with TRBJ2-1; tentative D call: TRBD2 (6 bases). Germline CDR1 is DFQATT and CDR2 is SNEGSKA (reference sequence). The CDR3 is 12 residues long. The V gene lost 1 base and the J gene lost 7 bases, with 8 bases spanning the gap. The CDR3 DNA is TGCAGTGCTAGAGTTCGGGGGAATGAGCAGTTCTTC. This codes for CSARVRGNEQFF.